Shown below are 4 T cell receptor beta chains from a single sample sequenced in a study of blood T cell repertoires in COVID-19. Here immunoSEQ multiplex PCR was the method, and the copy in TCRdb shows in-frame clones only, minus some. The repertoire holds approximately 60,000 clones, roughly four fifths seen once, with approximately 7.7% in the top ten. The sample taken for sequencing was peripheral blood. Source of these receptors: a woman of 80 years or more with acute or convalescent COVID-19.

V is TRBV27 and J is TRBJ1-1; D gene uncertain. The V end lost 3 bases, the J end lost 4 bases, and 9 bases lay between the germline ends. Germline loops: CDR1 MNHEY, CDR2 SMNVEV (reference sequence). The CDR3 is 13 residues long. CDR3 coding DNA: TGTGCCAGCAGTTTGGAGGAGGGCACTGAAGCTTTCTTT. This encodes CASSLEEGTEAFF.

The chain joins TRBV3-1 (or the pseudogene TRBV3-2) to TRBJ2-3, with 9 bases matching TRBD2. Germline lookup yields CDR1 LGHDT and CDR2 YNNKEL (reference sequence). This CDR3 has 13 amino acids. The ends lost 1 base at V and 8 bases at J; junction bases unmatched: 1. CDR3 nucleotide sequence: TGTGCCAGCAGCCAAGTTAGCGGGGGTACGCAGTATTTT. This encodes CASSQVSGGTQYF.

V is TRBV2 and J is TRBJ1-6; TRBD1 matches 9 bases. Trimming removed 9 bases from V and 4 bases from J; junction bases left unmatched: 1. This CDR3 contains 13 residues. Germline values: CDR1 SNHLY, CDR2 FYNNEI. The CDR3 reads CASGTGYNSPLHF. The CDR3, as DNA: TGTGCCAGTGGGACAGGGTATAATTCACCCCTCCACTTT.

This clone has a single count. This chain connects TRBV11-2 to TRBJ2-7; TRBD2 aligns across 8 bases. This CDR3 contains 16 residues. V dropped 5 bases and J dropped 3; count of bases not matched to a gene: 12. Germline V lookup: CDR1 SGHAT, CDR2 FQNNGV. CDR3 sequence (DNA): TGTGCCAGCAGCCCAAAGAGCGGGACTAGTAGCTACGAGCAGTACTTC. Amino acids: CASSPKSGTSSYEQYF.